Reported below is one T cell receptor (beta chain). Its recognized antigen is unknown. The record has no base qualities; no much larger clone is one base away. Sequenced on an Illumina NovaSeq 6000. TCRalpha and TCRbeta cDNA libraries were built by 5'RACE with constant-segment primers, adding sample barcodes and unique molecular identifiers. RNA was extracted from every sample with Trizol reagent. Libraries were amplified in two PCR steps, with a second sample barcode and Illumina TruSeq adapters added in the second step. Sequencing of the libraries was done on an Illumina NovaSeq, producing 2 x 150 bp paired-end reads. Per the source publication's procedure: Demultiplexing of reads and collapsing into UMI-guided consensus sequences were performed with migec v1.2.7. Using mixcr v2.1.11, UMI consensuses were aligned to TRA and TRB V and J templates and then assembled into clonotypes. A clonotype was counted as expanded or contracted only if both edgeR and NoisET called the change significant, with noise models trained on biological replicates. edgeR calls used a false discovery rate-adjusted p below 0.01 and a log2 fold-change threshold of 1. As an exploratory analysis of dynamics, PCA with hierarchical clustering was applied to max-normalized trajectories of the 1000 most abundant clonotypes. Separately sequenced CD4+ and CD8+ repertoires were used to assign the CD4 or CD8 phenotype of responding clones. The raw public reads went through TCRdb reprocessing: fastp at Q25, MiXCR clone calling, in-frame beta chains kept. A single entry per CDR3 protein holds the most common genes and DNA from its merged rows. The V and J calls were determined by TCRdb, not by the authors. Across this sample there are about 240,000 distinct CDR3 sequences, with roughly 9.4% seen only once. Roughly 21% of the sample is taken by the ten largest.

The data stem from a study of T-cell memory formation after mild COVID-19 (dated by TCRdb to about 2021). Background for the entire study: TCR sequence clusters from the two donors were largely donor specific. The cohort comprised two young, previously healthy adult volunteers, one female and one male. Longitudinal TCRalpha and TCRbeta repertoire sequencing tracked T-cell clones expanding and contracting after mild COVID-19 in a couple of donors.

PBMCs were isolated by Ficoll-Paque density gradient centrifugation. The CDR3 runs 15 residues from the cysteine to the phenylalanine. Only CDR3 DNA remains: 45 bases, in frame from the first base. Ends trimmed: V by 6 bases, J by 7 bases; bases unmatched to a gene: 7. CDR1 is given as SNHLY and CDR2 as FYNNEI, both from the germline V gene. The full study reports these points: The study included only a couple of mild cases, and larger cohorts that include severe cases with pre-infection samples were judged to be necessary. Contracting CD4+ clones were located mainly in the CM and EM memory subsets, whereas CD8+ clones were found to be enriched in EMRA. Clones contracting from day 15 to 85 had balanced CD4/CD8 phenotypes, while a second wave expanding from day 15 to 37 was biased towards CD4+. Some responding clones were detected in pre-infection memory, suggesting pre-existing cross-reactive memory T cells joined the SARS-CoV-2 response. The second-wave clones that peaked on day 37 were not confirmed to be SARS-CoV-2 specific.

This receptor was obtained from a man aged 18 to 29 who had mild COVID-19 (a few samples of this study predate the infection). The sample titles of this study are shuffled in the database, so cell type and time point are left out; the donor was told from shared clones. Sequencing was performed on PBMCs or a T cell subset sorted from them (not recorded which). The receptor chain draws on TRBV2 and TRBJ1-5; 12 middle bases align to TRBD1. The CDR3 region: CASRLGQGAGQPQHF. The DNA sequence is TGTGCCAGCAGGTTGGGACAGGGGGCGGGACAGCCCCAGCATTTT.